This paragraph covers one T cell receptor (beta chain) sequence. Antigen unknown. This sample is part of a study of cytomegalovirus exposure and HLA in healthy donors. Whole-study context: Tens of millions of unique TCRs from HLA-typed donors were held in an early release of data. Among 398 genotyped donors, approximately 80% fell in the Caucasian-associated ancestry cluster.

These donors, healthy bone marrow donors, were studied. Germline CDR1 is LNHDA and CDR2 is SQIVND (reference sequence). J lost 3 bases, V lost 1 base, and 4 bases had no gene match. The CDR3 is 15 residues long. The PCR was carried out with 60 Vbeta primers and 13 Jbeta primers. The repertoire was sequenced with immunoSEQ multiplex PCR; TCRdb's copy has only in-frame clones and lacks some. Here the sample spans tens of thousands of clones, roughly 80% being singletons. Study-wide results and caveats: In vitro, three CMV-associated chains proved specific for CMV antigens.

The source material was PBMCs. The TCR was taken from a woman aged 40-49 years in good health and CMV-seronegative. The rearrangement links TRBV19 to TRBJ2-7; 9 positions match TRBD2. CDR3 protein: CASSIGLAGIYEQYF. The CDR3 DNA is TGTGCCAGTAGTATAGGTCTAGCGGGGATCTACGAGCAGTACTTC.